This is a list of T cell receptor beta chains from one sample in a study of T cell responses to AZD1222 COVID-19 vaccine. Using immunoSEQ multiplex PCR, the repertoire was profiled, and TCRdb retains in-frame clones only, with some absent. The repertoire holds 75,000 to 100,000 clones, with 89% as singletons. Source: peripheral blood, taken on day 0 of AZD1222 vaccination. These receptors were collected from an adult in good health. CDR3s include the opening cysteine and the closing phenylalanine or tryptophan. The order of the fields is J gene, V gene, clone size, D gene, CDR3 DNA, CDR3 protein. A D gene is named only where the DNA matches it firmly. The size of a clone is reported for some rows only, either as once, few or many, or as a class for expanded clones.

TRBJ1-2	TRBV5-6	-	-	TGTGCCAGCAGCTTGGCGGGGGGCCTTGGTAATGGCTACACCTTC	CASSLAGGLGNGYTF
TRBJ2-1	TRBV29-1	-	-	TGCAGCGTCGCAGGGGCTTTAATCAATGAGCAGTTCTTC	CSVAGALINEQFF
TRBJ1-1	TRBV19	-	-	TGTGCCAGTAGTATCGGCAGGGGAGGTACTGAAGCTTTCTTT	CASSIGRGGTEAFF
TRBJ2-7	TRBV4-1	-	-	TGCGCCAGCAGCCCGGTGGACAGCCGCCCCTACGAGCAGTACTTC	CASSPVDSRPYEQYF
TRBJ1-4	TRBV3-1/TRBV3-2	-	TRBD1	TGTGCCAGCAGCCAAGATCGACAGGGCTATGAAAAACTGTTTTTT	CASSQDRQGYEKLFF
TRBJ2-6	TRBV19	-	-	TGTGCCAGTAGTTCTCTGGGGGGCTCTGGGGCCAACGTCCTGACTTTC	CASSSLGGSGANVLTF
TRBJ2-1	TRBV2	-	-	TGTGCCACCCGACTCCTGAGCTCCTACAATGAGCAGTTCTTC	CATRLLSSYNEQFF
TRBJ1-5	TRBV5-5	-	TRBD1	TGTGCCAGCAGCTTGGCAGGGGGCGGCCAGCCCCAGCATTTT	CASSLAGGGQPQHF
TRBJ2-7	TRBV28	once	-	TGTGCCAGCAGTTTATCTCCAGATTCCTACGAGCAGTACTTC	CASSLSPDSYEQYF
TRBJ1-1	TRBV5-1	-	-	TGCGCCAGCAGCTTGGATGGCAGAGCCAGGATGAGAACTGAAGCTTTCTTT	CASSLDGRARMRTEAFF
TRBJ2-5	TRBV6-5	-	-	TGTGCCAGCAGGAGCAGGGGTGAGGTAGAGACCCAGTACTTC	CASRSRGEVETQYF
TRBJ1-5	TRBV7-2	-	TRBD1	TGTGCCAGCAGCGGTCGGGACAGGGTATTGCCCCAGCATTTT	CASSGRDRVLPQHF
TRBJ2-3	TRBV5-1	once	-	TGCGCCAGCAGCCCCGTAGGAGGCACAGATACGCAGTATTTT	CASSPVGGTDTQYF
TRBJ1-3	TRBV30	-	-	TGTGCCTGGAGTGGGGGGTTCCATTCCTCTGGAAACACCATATATTTT	CAWSGGFHSSGNTIYF
TRBJ1-3	TRBV10-1	-	-	TGCGCCAGCAGTGAGTCGAGAGCTGGAAACACCATATATTTT	CASSESRAGNTIYF
TRBJ2-1	TRBV7-2	-	TRBD2	TGTGCCAGCAGCTTTAGCGGGGGCTTTGACAATGAGCAGTTCTTC	CASSFSGGFDNEQFF
TRBJ1-1	TRBV13	-	-	TGTGCCAGCAGTAGACAGGTCAACACTGAAGCTTTCTTT	CASSRQVNTEAFF
TRBJ1-2	TRBV27	-	-	TGTGCCAGCAGTTTCCAGGGCAACTATGGCTACACCTTC	CASSFQGNYGYTF
TRBJ2-7	TRBV6-6	-	-	TGTGCCACCCAATCGCACTGGGGCGAGCAGTACTTC	CATQSHWGEQYF
TRBJ1-4	TRBV3-1/TRBV3-2	-	TRBD1	TGTGCCAGCAGCCAAACAGGGGGCTCAAATGAAAAACTGTTTTTT	CASSQTGGSNEKLFF
TRBJ1-2	TRBV24-1	-	-	TGTGCCACCAGTGATGCCTCTGGCTACACCTTC	CATSDASGYTF
TRBJ2-7	TRBV18	-	-	TGTGCCAGCTTGGGTGTCCTTTCTAGCTCCTACGAGCAGTACTTC	CASLGVLSSSYEQYF
TRBJ1-2	TRBV2	-	TRBD1	TGTGCCAGCAGTCGAGGGGGCAATGGCTACACCTTC	CASSRGGNGYTF
TRBJ1-4	TRBV4-1	-	TRBD1	TGCGCCAGCAGCCAAGTCCCGCGGGACAGAATAGAAAAACTGTTTTTT	CASSQVPRDRIEKLFF
TRBJ2-7	TRBV7-9	-	-	TGTGCCAGCAGCTTTCACACAGGTACCTTCTACGAGCAGTACTTC	CASSFHTGTFYEQYF
TRBJ2-7	TRBV7-9	-	-	TGTGCCAGCAGCTCCGATAAAGACTTTTCCTACGAGCAGTACTTC	CASSSDKDFSYEQYF
TRBJ2-2	TRBV18	-	-	TGTGCCAGCTCACCATTGCAACAGCTCGGGGAGCTGTTTTTT	CASSPLQQLGELFF
TRBJ1-1	TRBV29-1	-	-	TGCAGCGCCGGACGCAAGACGACAGGTGAAGCTTTCTTT	CSAGRKTTGEAFF
TRBJ2-7	TRBV5-6	once	-	TGTGCCAGCAGCTCGACAGGGAGGTACGAGCAGTACTTC	CASSSTGRYEQYF
TRBJ1-2	TRBV18	-	-	TGTGCCAGCTCACCCACCGCGGCATTTGTTGAGGGCTACACCTTC	CASSPTAAFVEGYTF
TRBJ1-5	TRBV4-1	-	TRBD1	TGCGCCAGCAGCCAAGTGAGACAGGGGCGCAGCAATCAGCCCCAGCATTTT	CASSQVRQGRSNQPQHF